The rows below give T cell receptor beta chains drawn from one sample of a study of blood T cell repertoires in COVID-19. Clones were read by immunoSEQ multiplex PCR, and TCRdb kept only the in-frame ones, dropping some. The data contain around 250,000 clones, roughly 85% of them singletons. Sequences were obtained from PBMCs or T cells enriched from blood (not recorded which). The receptors derive from a woman aged 45-60 years who had been exposed to COVID-19. Both conserved end residues are part of each CDR3. A D gene is named only where the DNA matches it firmly. For some rows the clone size is stated as once, few or many, or as a class when expanded; others skip it.

d_gene | abundance | len | j_gene | v_gene | CDR3aa | CDR3nt
NA | NA | 15 | TRBJ1-1 | TRBV5-1 | CASSLELADNRGAFF | TGCGCCAGCAGCCTGGAACTCGCAGATAATCGGGGGGCTTTCTTT
NA | NA | 15 | TRBJ1-1 | TRBV27 | CASSLSWAMNTEAFF | TGTGCCAGCAGTTTAAGCTGGGCCATGAACACTGAAGCTTTCTTT
NA | NA | 15 | TRBJ1-1 | TRBV15 | CATRQGGSENTEAFF | TGTGCCACCCGGCAAGGAGGGTCTGAGAACACTGAAGCTTTCTTT
TRBD2 | NA | 14 | TRBJ2-3 | TRBV30 | CAWSTGGASDTQYF | TGTGCCTGGAGCACCGGGGGGGCCTCAGATACGCAGTATTTT
NA | NA | 17 | TRBJ2-1 | TRBV5-1 | CASSPQGGGGSYNEQFF | TGCGCCAGCAGCCCACAGGGAGGCGGGGGATCCTACAATGAGCAGTTCTTC
TRBD2 | once | 17 | TRBJ2-3 | TRBV4-2 | CASSQDASGGPSGAQYF | TGTGCCAGCAGCCAAGATGCTAGCGGGGGGCCCTCCGGGGCGCAGTATTTT
NA | NA | 14 | TRBJ1-6 | TRBV3-1/TRBV3-2 | CASRMGPGNSPLHF | TGTGCCAGCAGGATGGGCCCAGGAAATTCACCCCTCCACTTT
NA | once | 15 | TRBJ1-1 | TRBV3-1/TRBV3-2 | CASSLQPQGNTEAFF | TGTGCCAGCAGCCTTCAACCGCAGGGGAACACTGAAGCTTTCTTT
TRBD1 | few | 15 | TRBJ1-4 | TRBV19 | CASSMGDRKNEKLFF | TGTGCCAGTAGTATGGGGGACAGGAAGAATGAAAAACTGTTTTTT
NA | NA | 13 | TRBJ1-1 | TRBV5-1 | CASSFGMNTEAFF | TGCGCCAGCAGCTTCGGGATGAACACTGAAGCTTTCTTT
TRBD1 | NA | 16 | TRBJ1-4 | TRBV3-1/TRBV3-2 | CASSQGTGIGGEKLFF | TGTGCCAGCAGCCAGGGGACAGGGATAGGGGGTGAAAAACTGTTTTTT
NA | once | 13 | TRBJ1-2 | TRBV3-1/TRBV3-2 | CASSGDMVYGYTF | TGTGCCAGCAGCGGGGACATGGTCTATGGCTACACCTTC
TRBD2 | NA | 15 | TRBJ2-3 | TRBV2 | CASSPPGGGTDTQYF | TGTGCCAGCAGTCCCCCGGGGGGGGGCACAGATACGCAGTATTTT
NA | NA | 14 | TRBJ1-5 | TRBV19 | CASKVPGSNQPQHF | TGTGCCAGTAAGGTTCCAGGGAGCAATCAGCCCCAGCATTTT
NA | NA | 18 | TRBJ1-5 | TRBV21-1 | CASSKGAGGGNSNQPQHF | TGTGCCAGCAGCAAAGGAGCGGGGGGCGGGAATAGCAATCAGCCCCAGCATTTT
NA | NA | 13 | TRBJ1-1 | TRBV2 | CASSDSRYTEAFF | TGTGCCAGCAGTGATTCTCGGTACACTGAAGCTTTCTTT
NA | NA | 15 | TRBJ2-2 | TRBV5-6 | CASSSPGVPTGELFF | TGTGCCAGCAGCTCTCCAGGGGTTCCTACCGGGGAGCTGTTTTTT
NA | NA | 13 | TRBJ1-1 | TRBV6-5 | CASSYSRDTEAFF | TGTGCCAGCAGTTACTCGAGAGACACTGAAGCTTTCTTT
NA | NA | 12 | TRBJ2-5 | TRBV10-3 | CAISDLEETQYF | TGTGCCATCAGTGACCTTGAGGAGACCCAGTACTTC
TRBD1 | NA | 16 | TRBJ1-4 | TRBV2 | CASRLGTAATNEKLFF | TGTGCCAGCAGACTGGGGACAGCCGCAACTAATGAAAAACTGTTTTTT
NA | once | 13 | TRBJ2-7 | TRBV10-1 | CASSENFNSEQYF | TGCGCCAGCAGTGAAAACTTCAACTCAGAGCAGTACTTC
TRBD2 | NA | 13 | TRBJ2-1 | TRBV9 | CASTGLAGNPKFF | TGTGCCAGCACCGGACTAGCGGGGAACCCGAAGTTCTTC
NA | NA | 16 | TRBJ2-2 | TRBV5-5 | CASSLGAGVYTGELFF | TGTGCCAGCAGCTTGGGGGCAGGGGTATACACCGGGGAGCTGTTTTTT
NA | NA | 15 | TRBJ1-2 | TRBV5-5 | CASNSWGRDNYGYTF | TGTGCCAGCAACTCGTGGGGGAGGGACAACTATGGCTACACCTTC
NA | NA | 13 | TRBJ1-2 | TRBV7-9 | CASSLGQDYGYTF | TGTGCCAGCAGCTTAGGACAAGACTATGGCTACACCTTC
TRBD1 | once | 15 | TRBJ1-1 | TRBV5-8 | CASSTRTGLYTEAFF | TGTGCCAGCAGCACACGGACAGGGCTCTACACTGAAGCTTTCTTT
TRBD1 | once | 16 | TRBJ1-5 | TRBV28 | CASSLRTGASNQPQHF | TGTGCCAGCAGTTTACGGACAGGGGCAAGCAATCAGCCCCAGCATTTT
NA | NA | 12 | TRBJ2-7 | TRBV5-6 | CASSLGVYEQYF | TGTGCCAGCAGCTTGGGAGTCTACGAGCAGTACTTC
NA | NA | 13 | TRBJ1-2 | TRBV5-4 | CASGTGLGYGYTF | TGTGCCAGCGGAACAGGGCTCGGCTATGGCTACACCTTC
NA | NA | 13 | TRBJ2-5 | TRBV19 | CASSKIVGETQYF | TGTGCCAGTAGCAAGATAGTTGGAGAGACCCAGTACTTC
TRBD1 | NA | 15 | TRBJ2-5 | TRBV28 | CASRIGHRGSETQYF | TGTGCCAGCAGAATAGGGCACAGGGGGTCTGAGACCCAGTACTTC
NA | NA | 15 | TRBJ2-5 | TRBV14 | CASSQEGDSGETQYF | TGTGCCAGCAGCCAAGAGGGGGACAGCGGGGAGACCCAGTACTTC
TRBD1 | NA | 12 | TRBJ1-1 | TRBV18 | CASSQQGAGAFF | TGTGCCAGCTCTCAACAGGGGGCAGGGGCTTTCTTT
NA | NA | 14 | TRBJ1-2 | TRBV28 | CASSSRPQVSGYTF | TGTGCCAGCAGCTCCCGCCCCCAGGTGTCTGGCTACACCTTC
NA | once | 17 | TRBJ1-2 | TRBV27 | CASSSVTLQGYNYGYTF | TGTGCCAGCAGTTCGGTGACTCTACAGGGTTATAACTATGGCTACACCTTC
NA | NA | 16 | TRBJ2-3 | TRBV7-9 | CASSLSGGWSTDTQYF | TGTGCCAGCAGCTTAAGTGGGGGCTGGAGCACAGATACGCAGTATTTT
TRBD1 | NA | 14 | TRBJ1-2 | TRBV28 | CASSETGANYGYTF | TGTGCCAGCAGTGAGACAGGGGCTAACTATGGCTACACCTTC
NA | NA | 15 | TRBJ1-5 | TRBV12-5 | CASGLGQGPGQPQHF | TGTGCTAGTGGTTTGGGTCAGGGTCCGGGTCAGCCCCAGCATTTT
NA | NA | 14 | TRBJ1-2 | TRBV3-1/TRBV3-2 | CASSQGSSGDGYTF | TGTGCCAGCAGCCAAGGATCCTCCGGGGATGGCTACACCTTC
NA | NA | 13 | TRBJ1-1 | TRBV9 | CASSVDPGTEAFF | TGTGCCAGCAGCGTAGATCCGGGAACTGAAGCTTTCTTT
NA | NA | 11 | TRBJ1-2 | TRBV29-1 | CSLVSGYGYTF | TGCAGCCTGGTTTCAGGTTATGGCTACACCTTC